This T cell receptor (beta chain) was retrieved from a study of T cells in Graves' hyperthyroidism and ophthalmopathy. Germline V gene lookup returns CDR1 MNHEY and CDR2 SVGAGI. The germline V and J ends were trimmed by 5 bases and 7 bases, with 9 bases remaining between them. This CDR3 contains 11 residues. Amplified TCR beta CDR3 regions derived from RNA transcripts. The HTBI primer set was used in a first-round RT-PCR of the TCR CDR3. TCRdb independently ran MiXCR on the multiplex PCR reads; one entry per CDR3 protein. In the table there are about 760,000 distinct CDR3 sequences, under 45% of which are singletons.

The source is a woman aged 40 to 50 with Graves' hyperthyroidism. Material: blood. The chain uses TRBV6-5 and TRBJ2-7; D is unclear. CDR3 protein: CASSNGVEQYF. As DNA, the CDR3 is TGTGCCAGCAGTAATGGGGTAGAGCAGTACTTC.